This T cell receptor (beta chain) was identified during a study of blood T cell repertoires in COVID-19. Across the whole study: The United States, Italy and Spain supplied acute and convalescent COVID-19 samples.

This table comes from immunoSEQ multiplex PCR, and its TCRdb copy is limited to in-frame clones, with some not included. The repertoire holds roughly 150,000 clones, with 80% to 90% as singletons. After removal of 3 bases from V and 4 bases from J, the junction contained 22 bases not matched to a gene. Germline V lookup: CDR1 MDHEN, CDR2 SYDVKM. This CDR3 is 20 amino acids long. The rearrangement joins TRBV28 to TRBJ2-5, with TRBD2 matching over 8 bases. The receptor was isolated from a man aged 18 to 30 with COVID-19, enrolled during active disease. Sequenced sample: peripheral blood. CDR3 loop: CASSLGQGVIGLADTETQYF. CDR3 sequence (DNA): TGTGCCAGCAGTTTGGGCCAGGGCGTTATCGGACTAGCAGATACAGAGACCCAGTACTTC.